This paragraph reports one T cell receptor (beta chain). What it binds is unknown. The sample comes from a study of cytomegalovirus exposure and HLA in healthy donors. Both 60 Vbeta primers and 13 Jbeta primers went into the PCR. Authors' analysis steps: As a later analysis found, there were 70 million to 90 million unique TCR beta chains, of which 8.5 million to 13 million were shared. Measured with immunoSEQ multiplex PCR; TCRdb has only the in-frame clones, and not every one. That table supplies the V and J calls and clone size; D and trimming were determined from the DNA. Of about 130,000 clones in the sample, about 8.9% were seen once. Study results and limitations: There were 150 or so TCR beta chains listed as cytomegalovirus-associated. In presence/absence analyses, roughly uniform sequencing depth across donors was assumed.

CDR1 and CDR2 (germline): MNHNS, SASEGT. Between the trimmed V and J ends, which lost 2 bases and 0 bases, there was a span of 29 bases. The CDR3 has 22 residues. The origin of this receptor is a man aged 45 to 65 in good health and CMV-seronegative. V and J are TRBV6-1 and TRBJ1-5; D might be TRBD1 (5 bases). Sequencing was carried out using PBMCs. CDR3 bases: TGTGCCAGCAGTGAAAGGCCAGGGAGGGCACGGGATTGGTACTATAGCAATCAGCCCCAGCATTTT. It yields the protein CASSERPGRARDWYYSNQPQHF.